The present entry profiles one T cell receptor beta chain with its context. Its antigen is unidentified. This record belongs to a study of Ad26.COV2.S vaccination and SARS-CoV-2 variants. Across the study: Participants got Ad26.COV2.S intramuscularly, once or twice 56 days apart. Findings and caveats of the study: Reports say spike-specific CD8+ and CD4+ T cell responses covered substantial breadth after vaccination.

Libraries were prepared by immunoSEQ multiplex PCR; TCRdb keeps only in-frame clonotypes and omits some of them. The sample yields some 410,000 clones, 80% to 95% seen once. The treatment: roughly 19 received Ad26.COV2.S at low or high dose, single or two shots; 5 received placebo; per-sample allocation not given. Day 63 after the first injection of vaccine or placebo was the sampling time. Ad26.COV2.S expressed prefusion-stabilized spike from the original Wuhan strain. This receptor was taken from a person aged 18-60 years who received the Ad26.COV2.S COVID-19 vaccine or a placebo. The sequenced sample was peripheral blood, obtained in a trial of Ad26.COV2.S vaccine versus placebo.

CDR3 residues: CASSLRLAGAQETQYF. DNA of the CDR3: TGTGCCAGTAGTCTCCGACTAGCGGGGGCCCAAGAGACCCAGTACTTC. The chain links TRBV19 to TRBJ2-5, with 12 bases that match TRBD2. Germline V gene lookup returns CDR1 LNHDA and CDR2 SQIVND (reference sequence). The V and J ends lost 5 bases and 1 base, in that order; junction bases with no gene match: 5. The CDR3 runs to 16 residues.